This T cell receptor beta chain was documented in a study of identical twins. The CDR3 runs to 15 residues. After removal of 7 bases from V and 4 bases from J, the junction contained 12 bases not matched to a gene. Template switching supplied a universal primer site; unique molecular identifiers were carried on the cDNA. Each CDR3 protein is one row after TCRdb ran MiXCR on the 5' RACE reads. This table has some 260,000 distinct CDR3 sequences, over 12% appearing once. The TCR originated in a woman aged 18-29 years in good health. This rearrangement joins TRBV12-3 or TRBV12-4 to TRBJ1-2, with 7 bases matching TRBD1. Sequenced material: memory (CD45RO+) T cells sorted from blood. The chain's CDR3 is CASTPRDRPSYGYTF. The CDR3, as DNA: TGTGCCAGCACCCCTCGGGACAGACCCTCCTATGGCTACACCTTC.